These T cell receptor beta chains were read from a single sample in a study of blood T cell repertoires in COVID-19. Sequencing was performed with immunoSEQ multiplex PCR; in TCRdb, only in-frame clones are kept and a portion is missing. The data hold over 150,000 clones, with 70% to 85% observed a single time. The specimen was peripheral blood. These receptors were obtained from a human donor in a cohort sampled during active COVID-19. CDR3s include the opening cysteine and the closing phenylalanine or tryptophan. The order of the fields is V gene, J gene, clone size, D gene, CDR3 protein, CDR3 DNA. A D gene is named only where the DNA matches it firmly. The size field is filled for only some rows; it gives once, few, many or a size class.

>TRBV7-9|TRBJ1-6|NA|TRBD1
CASSSTSGQYNSPLHF
TGTGCCAGCAGCTCGACCTCGGGACAGTATAATTCACCCCTCCACTTT
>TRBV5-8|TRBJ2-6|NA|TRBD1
CASSLDRGPSGANVLTF
TGTGCCAGCAGCTTAGACAGGGGGCCCTCTGGGGCCAACGTCCTGACTTTC
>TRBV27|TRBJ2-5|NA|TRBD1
CASSRDSDGTQYF
TGTGCCAGCAGCCGGGACAGCGATGGGACCCAGTACTTC
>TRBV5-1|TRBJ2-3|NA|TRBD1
CASSFQGASTDTQYF
TGCGCCAGCAGCTTCCAGGGGGCTAGCACAGATACGCAGTATTTT
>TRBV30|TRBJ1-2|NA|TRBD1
CAWSSGQNYGYTF
TGTGCCTGGAGTTCGGGACAGAACTATGGCTACACCTTC
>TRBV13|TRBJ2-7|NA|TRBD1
CASSRRTGSYEQYF
TGTGCCAGCAGCCGCAGGACAGGGTCGTACGAGCAGTACTTC
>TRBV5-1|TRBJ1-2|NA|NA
CASSQVLDYGYTF
TGCGCCAGCAGCCAGGTATTGGACTATGGCTACACCTTC
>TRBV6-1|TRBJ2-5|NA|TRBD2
CASSGGSGGVRETQYF
TGTGCCAGCAGTGGAGGTAGCGGGGGGGTGCGGGAGACCCAGTACTTC
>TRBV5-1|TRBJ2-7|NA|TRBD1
CASSMTGGWNEQYF
TGCGCCAGCAGCATGACAGGGGGGTGGAACGAGCAGTACTTC
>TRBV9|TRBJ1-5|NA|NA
CASSVGVMAGSNQPQHF
TGTGCCAGCAGCGTAGGGGTGATGGCAGGGAGCAATCAGCCCCAGCATTTT
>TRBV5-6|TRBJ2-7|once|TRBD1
CASSPGGAAGIYEQYF
TGTGCCAGCAGTCCAGGGGGCGCAGCCGGGATCTACGAGCAGTACTTC
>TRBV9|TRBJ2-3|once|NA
CASSAHGADTQYF
TGTGCCAGCAGCGCGCACGGGGCAGATACGCAGTATTTT
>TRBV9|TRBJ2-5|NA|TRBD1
CASSVQGAGAQETQYF
TGTGCCAGCAGCGTACAGGGGGCGGGCGCCCAAGAGACCCAGTACTTC
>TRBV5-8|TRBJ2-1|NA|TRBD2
CASSTPPAGGGHEQFF
TGTGCCAGCAGCACCCCCCCAGCGGGAGGGGGCCATGAGCAGTTCTTC
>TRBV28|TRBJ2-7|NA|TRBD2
CASSPPRTSGRRYEQYF
TGTGCCAGCAGTCCACCCCGGACTAGCGGGAGACGGTACGAGCAGTACTTC
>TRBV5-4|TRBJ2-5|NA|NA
CASSLAPRAEETQYF
TGTGCCAGCAGCCTCGCTCCGCGGGCGGAAGAGACCCAGTACTTC
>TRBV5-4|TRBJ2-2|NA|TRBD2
CASSLSGGRSTGELFF
TGTGCCAGCAGCTTGTCTGGCGGGAGGAGCACCGGGGAGCTGTTTTTT
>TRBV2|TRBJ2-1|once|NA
CASSEARVGVNEQFF
TGTGCCAGCAGTGAAGCGCGGGTTGGGGTGAATGAGCAGTTCTTC
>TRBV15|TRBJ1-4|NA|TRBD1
CATSIGDRLYEKLFF
TGTGCCACCAGTATTGGGGACAGGCTTTATGAAAAACTGTTTTTT
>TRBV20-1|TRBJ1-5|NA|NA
CSASRGASNQPQHF
TGCAGTGCTAGTCGGGGGGCGAGCAATCAGCCCCAGCATTTT
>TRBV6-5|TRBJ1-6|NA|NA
CAAKGYNSPLHF
TGTGCCGCTAAGGGGTACAATTCACCCCTCCACTTT
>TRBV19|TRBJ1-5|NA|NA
CASTPFAGGGNQPQHF
TGTGCCAGTACCCCTTTTGCGGGAGGTGGCAATCAGCCCCAGCATTTT
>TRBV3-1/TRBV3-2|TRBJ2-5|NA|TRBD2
CASSQTSGRETQYF
TGTGCCAGCAGCCAAACTAGCGGGAGAGAGACCCAGTACTTC
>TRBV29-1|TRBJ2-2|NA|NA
CSVGLQNTGELFF
TGCAGCGTTGGATTACAAAACACCGGGGAGCTGTTTTTT
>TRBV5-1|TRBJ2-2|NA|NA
CASSPGVNTGELFF
TGCGCCAGCTCACCAGGGGTGAACACCGGGGAGCTGTTTTTT
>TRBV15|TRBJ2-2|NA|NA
CATSTRTENTGELFF
TGTGCCACCAGCACTCGGACTGAGAACACCGGGGAGCTGTTTTTT
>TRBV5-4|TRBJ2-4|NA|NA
CASSPNGIQYF
TGTGCCAGCAGCCCTAATGGCATTCAGTACTTC
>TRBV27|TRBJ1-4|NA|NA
CASSRPGRDLSGKLFF
TGTGCCAGCAGCCGCCCGGGTCGGGATTTGTCTGGAAAACTGTTTTTT
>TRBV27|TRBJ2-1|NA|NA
CASSPQGWDEQFF
TGTGCCAGCAGTCCTCAGGGTTGGGATGAGCAGTTCTTC
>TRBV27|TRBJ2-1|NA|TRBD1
CASTSLGQGTYNEQFF
TGTGCCAGCACCTCCCTGGGACAGGGGACCTACAATGAGCAGTTCTTC
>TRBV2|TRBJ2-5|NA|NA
CASSEAGEETQYF
TGTGCCAGCAGTGAGGCAGGGGAAGAGACCCAGTACTTC
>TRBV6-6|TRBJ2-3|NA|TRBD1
CASSLGQGSIDTQYF
TGTGCCAGCAGTTTGGGACAGGGGTCCATAGATACGCAGTATTTT
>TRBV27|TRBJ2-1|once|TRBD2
CASVSLAGGPNNEQFF
TGTGCCAGCGTTTCTTTAGCGGGAGGGCCAAACAATGAGCAGTTCTTC
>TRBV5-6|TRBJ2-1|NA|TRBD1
CASSLEGQGKYNEQFF
TGTGCCAGCAGCTTGGAGGGACAGGGGAAATACAATGAGCAGTTCTTC
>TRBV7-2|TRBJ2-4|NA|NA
CASSLVGPGFAHGQLYF
TGTGCCAGCAGCTTAGTTGGGCCAGGGTTTGCCCACGGTCAGTTATACTTC
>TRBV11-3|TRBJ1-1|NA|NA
CASSLGADENTEAFF
TGTGCCAGCAGCTTGGGGGCCGATGAGAACACTGAAGCTTTCTTT
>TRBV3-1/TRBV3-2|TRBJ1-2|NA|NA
CASSRLLDYGYTF
TGTGCCAGCAGCCGACTTCTGGATTATGGCTACACCTTC
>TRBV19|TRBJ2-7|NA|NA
CASRAGPSSYEQYF
TGTGCCAGTAGGGCAGGCCCGAGCTCCTACGAGCAGTACTTC
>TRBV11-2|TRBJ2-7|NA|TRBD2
CASSFLAGGYEQYF
TGTGCCAGCAGCTTTCTAGCGGGAGGGTACGAGCAGTACTTC
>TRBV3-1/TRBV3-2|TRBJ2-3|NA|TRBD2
CASSRNSGRGTQYF
TGTGCCAGCAGCCGAAATAGCGGGAGAGGCACGCAGTATTTT
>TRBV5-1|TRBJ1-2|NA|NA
CASSLDRDRNGYTF
TGCGCCAGCAGCTTGGACAGGGACCGGAATGGCTACACCTTC
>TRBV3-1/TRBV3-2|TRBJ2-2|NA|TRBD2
CASSQLTSGSSGELFF
TGTGCCAGCAGCCAGCTGACTAGCGGGAGTTCCGGGGAGCTGTTTTTT
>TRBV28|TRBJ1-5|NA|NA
CASSPSSQYISNQPQHF
TGTGCCAGCAGTCCTTCCTCACAGTACATTAGCAATCAGCCCCAGCATTTT
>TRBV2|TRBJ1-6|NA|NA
CAIGGPNSPLHF
TGTGCCATCGGGGGTCCTAATTCACCCCTCCACTTT
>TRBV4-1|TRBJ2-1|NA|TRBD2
CASSQDLAGGGYNEQFF
TGCGCCAGCAGCCAAGATCTAGCGGGAGGGGGCTACAATGAGCAGTTCTTC
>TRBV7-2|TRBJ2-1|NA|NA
CASSSVLGGTYNEQFF
TGTGCCAGCAGCTCCGTCCTGGGAGGCACCTACAATGAGCAGTTCTTC
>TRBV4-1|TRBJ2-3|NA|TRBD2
CASSQGLARGDTQYF
TGCGCCAGCAGCCAGGGACTAGCTAGGGGAGATACGCAGTATTTT
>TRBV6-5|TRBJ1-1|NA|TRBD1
CASSPRQGILAFF
TGTGCCAGCAGTCCACGACAGGGGATATTGGCTTTCTTT
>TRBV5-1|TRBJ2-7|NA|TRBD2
CASSGLAGSSYEQYF
TGCGCCAGCAGCGGGCTAGCGGGATCCTCCTACGAGCAGTACTTC
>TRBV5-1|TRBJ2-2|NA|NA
CASSLERTGELFF
TGCGCCAGCAGTCTTGAGCGAACCGGGGAGCTGTTTTTT
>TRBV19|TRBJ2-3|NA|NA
CASSPRSPDTQYF
TGTGCCAGTAGCCCTCGGAGCCCAGATACGCAGTATTTT
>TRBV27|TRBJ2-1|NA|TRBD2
CASSFRGGLAGYNEQFF
TGTGCCAGCAGTTTTCGGGGCGGGCTAGCGGGCTACAATGAGCAGTTCTTC
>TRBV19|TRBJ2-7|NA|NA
CASSILRGAYEQYF
TGTGCCAGTAGTATTCTTAGAGGTGCCTACGAGCAGTACTTC
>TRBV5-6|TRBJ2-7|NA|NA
CASSLGGEQYF
TGTGCCAGCAGCCTCGGCGGCGAGCAGTACTTC
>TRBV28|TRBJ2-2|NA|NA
CASRAGLASELFF
TGTGCCAGCAGAGCCGGACTGGCGAGTGAGCTGTTTTTT
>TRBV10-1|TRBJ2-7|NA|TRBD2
CASSSPGLAQQYF
TGCGCCAGCAGTTCGCCGGGACTAGCTCAGCAGTACTTC
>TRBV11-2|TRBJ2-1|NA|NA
CASSSGQSRQFF
TGTGCCAGCAGCTCTGGACAGTCCCGGCAGTTCTTC